Each of the 29 T cell receptor beta chains below was sequenced from the same sample in a study of blood T cell repertoires in COVID-19 (dated by TCRdb to 2018 to 2020). The library was prepared using the immunoSEQ multiplex PCR assay. Sourced from immuneACCESS, this table was stored by TCRdb with only in-frame sequences that have V and J called. A share of the clones is absent; for the studies checked, an unresolved V gene accounts for under half, and the remainder has no known explanation. The sample table records roughly 170,000 clones; roughly 79% of these occur just once. The ten largest make up roughly 25% of the sample. Sequenced: peripheral blood. Receptor source: a woman between 70 and 85 years old with acute or convalescent COVID-19.

The genes are TRBV5-8 and TRBJ2-3; D is possibly TRBD1 (5 bases). The CDR3 consists of 16 residues. The V and J ends lost 6 bases and 6 bases respectively, with 23 bases between them. Germline CDR1 and CDR2: SGHTS and YDEGEE. The CDR3 here is CASIKGDSRFLDTQYF. The CDR3 bases are TGTGCCAGCATCAAGGGCGACAGTCGGTTTTTGGATACGCAGTATTTT.

This chain connects TRBV9 to TRBJ2-5; 11 bases fit TRBD2. The V gene end was trimmed by 4 bases and the J gene end by 6 bases; junction bases not matched to a gene: 14. The CDR3 contains 17 residues. CDR1 is SGDLS, CDR2 YYNGEE, per germline. The CDR3 region is CASSPTSGRNEEKTQYF. CDR3 DNA: TGTGCCAGCAGCCCAACTAGCGGGAGAAATGAGGAAAAGACCCAGTACTTC.

The V call is TRBV5-8, the J call TRBJ1-1; tentative D call: TRBD1 (6 bases). Germline loops: CDR1 SGHTS, CDR2 YDEGEE. Trimming stripped 2 bases from V and 5 bases from J, with 7 bases between. The CDR3 runs to 12 residues. The CDR3 DNA follows: TGTGCCAGCAGCTTAGACAGGACTGAAGCTTTCTTT. Amino acids: CASSLDRTEAFF. The full variable domain, completed using reference TRBV5-8 and TRBJ1-1, is EAGVTQSPTHLIKTRGQQATLRCSPISGHTSVYWYQQALGLGLQFLLWYDEGEERNRGNFPPRFSGRQFPNYSSELNVNALELEDSALYLCASSLDRTEAFFGQGTRLTVV.

This clone was seen more than once but under ten times. CDR3: CASSLVFGLAGAGELFF. The CDR3 nucleotides are TGCGCCAGCAGCTTGGTTTTCGGACTAGCGGGAGCCGGGGAGCTGTTTTTT. This rearrangement joins TRBV5-1 to TRBJ2-2; TRBD2 matches at 13 bases. V gave up 0 bases and J gave up 6 bases; unmatched junction bases: 5. The CDR3 covers 17 residues. Germline V gene sequence: CDR1 SGHRS, CDR2 YFSETQ.

The chain combines TRBV14 with TRBJ1-4; 8 bases are shared with TRBD1. The CDR3 spans 18 residues. Per germline, CDR1 SGHDN and CDR2 FVKESK. V dropped 0 bases and J dropped 10; count of bases not matched to a gene: 16. CDR3 amino acids: CASSQEFGTPTGARKLFF. The CDR3 nucleotides are TGTGCCAGCAGCCAAGAATTCGGTACCCCGACAGGGGCCCGAAAACTGTTTTTT.

The chain's CDR3 is CASSQVRVTGELFF. For the CDR3, the DNA is TGTGCCAGCAGCCAAGTACGGGTTACCGGGGAGCTGTTTTTT. This chain connects TRBV14 to TRBJ2-2; no definite D call. The CDR3 runs 14 residues. V lost 1 base and J lost 5, with 8 bases in between. CDR1 and CDR2 (germline): SGHDN, FVKESK.

This chain joins TRBV7-6 and TRBJ2-2; 10 nucleotides match TRBD2. V dropped 5 bases and J dropped 7; count of bases not matched to a gene: 7. CDR3 length equals 15 residues. CDR1 SGHVS and CDR2 FNYEAQ come from the germline V gene. CDR3 in DNA: TGTGCCAGCAGCGCTAGCGGGAGAGGGAACGGGGAGCTGTTTTTT. As protein: CASSASGRGNGELFF. The whole variable domain, filled in from reference TRBV7-6 and TRBJ2-2, reads GAGVSQSPRYKVTKRGQDVALRCDPISGHVSLYWYRQALGQGPEFLTYFNYEAQQDKSGLPNDRFSAERPEGSISTLTIQRTEQRDSAMYRCASSASGRGNGELFFGEGSRLTVL.

V is TRBV6-1 and J is TRBJ1-5; D is unclear. The CDR3 contains 13 residues. The V gene's germline CDR1 is MNHNS and CDR2 SASEGT. V was clipped by 2 bases and J by 7 bases, with 9 bases between them. The CDR3 DNA reads TGTGCCAGCAGTGAAAGCGGCTTGCAGCCCCAGCATTTT. It codes for CASSESGLQPQHF.

This clone was seen a handful of times. A read error may produce the germline difference seen at one junction end. The rearrangement joins TRBV13 to TRBJ2-3; 14 bases fit TRBD2. This CDR3 has 17 residues. CDR1 and CDR2 (germline): PRHDT, FYEKMQ (reference sequence). In DNA, the CDR3 is TGTGCCAGCAGCTTTTCGACTAGCGGGAGGGCACCGGGAGTCCTCCCATTT. Translation: CASSFSTSGRAPGVLPF.

The table lists this clone with a few counts. V is TRBV19 and J is TRBJ2-5, with unresolved D. The ends were cut back, 5 bases at V and 4 bases at J, with 14 bases in the middle. This CDR3 spans 14 amino acids. CDR1 LNHDA and CDR2 SQIVND come from the germline V gene (reference sequence). The CDR3, as DNA: TGTGCCAGTAGTTTAAATATTAGGAGAGAGACCCAGTACTTC. It encodes CASSLNIRRETQYF.

This sequence joins TRBV19 and TRBJ1-2; 7 bases are shared with TRBD1. V was pared by 6 bases and J by 1 base, with 2 bases of the junction left unmatched. The CDR3 covers 13 residues. From germline, CDR1 is LNHDA and CDR2 SQIVND (reference sequence). This CDR3 reads CASRWDSNYGYTF. In DNA form, the CDR3 reads TGTGCCAGTAGATGGGACAGTAACTATGGCTACACCTTC.

The V gene is TRBV10-2, the J gene TRBJ2-5, with 8 bases fitting TRBD2. Germline CDR1 and CDR2: WSHSY and SAAADI. J gave up 3 bases and V 4 bases, and 4 bases lay outside the gene matches. CDR3 length: 14 amino acids. CDR3: CASSAGTSKETQYF. In nucleotides, the CDR3 is TGCGCCAGCAGTGCTGGGACTAGTAAAGAGACCCAGTACTTC.

Concerning this clone itself: Other DNA sequences of this sample code for an identical CDR3. The chain links TRBV5-1 to TRBJ1-1; D perhaps matches TRBD1 (5 bases). This CDR3 region has 12 residues. Trimming cost V 0 bases and J 9 bases, with 9 bases left between them. Looked up from germline, CDR1 is SGHRS and CDR2 is YFSETQ. The CDR3 DNA is TGCGCCAGCAGCTTGGCGGGGGGTAAAGCTTTCTTT. Encoded protein: CASSLAGGKAFF.

This clone was detected only a few times. The J gene is TRBJ2-5, the V gene TRBV7-8; 12 nucleotides line up with TRBD2. The ends lost 4 bases at V and 1 base at J; junction bases unmatched: 4. CDR1 is SGHVS, CDR2 FQNEAQ, per germline. This CDR3 contains 16 residues. The CDR3 region has the DNA TGTGCCAGCAGCTCCCTAGCGGGAGGGAGCCAAGAGACCCAGTACTTC. Its translation: CASSSLAGGSQETQYF.

The chain uses TRBV27 and TRBJ2-1, with D maybe TRBD1 (5 bases). CDR3 length: 14 amino acids. Germline V lookup: CDR1 MNHEY, CDR2 SMNVEV (reference sequence). Trimming shortened V by 2 bases and J by 9 bases, and 14 bases separated the two germline ends. The CDR3 DNA is TGTGCCAGCAGTTTAATCATGGATAGGGGTGAGCAGTTCTTC. Translating gives CASSLIMDRGEQFF.

The chain recombines TRBV5-3 with TRBJ2-7; TRBD2 is a possible D gene (6 bases). TRBV5-3 has ORF status, its function being uncertain. The ends were cut back, 1 base at V and 4 bases at J, with 18 bases in the middle. This CDR3 has 16 amino acids. The CDR3 region is CARSLWLAKDGYEQYF. CDR3 in DNA: TGTGCCAGAAGCTTGTGGCTAGCGAAAGACGGGTACGAGCAGTACTTC.

This chain links TRBV3-1 (or the pseudogene TRBV3-2) with TRBJ2-7, with 7 nucleotides matching TRBD1. The CDR3 consists of 16 residues. Looked up from germline, CDR1 is LGHDT and CDR2 is YNNKEL (reference sequence). Trimming at V came to 5 bases and at J to 2 bases, leaving 12 bases not matched to a gene. CDR3 nucleotides: TGTGCCAGCAGCAAACAGTATGGGACAGAGACCTACGAGCAGTACTTC. Residues: CASSKQYGTETYEQYF.

This clone was detected many times. The chain is built from TRBV5-1 and TRBJ2-7, with a tentative D call TRBD1 (6 bases). This CDR3 contains 17 residues. Between the trimmed V and J ends, which lost 0 bases and 0 bases, there was a span of 16 bases. Germline CDR1 reads SGHRS; CDR2 reads YFSETQ. The CDR3 DNA reads as TGCGCCAGCAGCTTGGATCCTGCAGGGGTGAGCTCCTACGAGCAGTACTTC. Translation: CASSLDPAGVSSYEQYF.

CDR3 sequence: CASSPLSSGGMDEQFF. The CDR3, as DNA: TGTGCCAGCTCACCCCTCTCCTCGGGTGGCATGGATGAGCAGTTCTTC. The genes are TRBV18 and TRBJ2-1; D remains unclear. The CDR3 runs 16 residues. Germline CDR1 and CDR2: KGHSH and LQKENI. V shed 3 bases and J shed 8 bases, with 20 bases lying between them.

The chain employs TRBV6-5 and TRBJ2-1, with TRBD1 matching over 8 bases. The CDR3 sequence is 15 residues long. Germline V lookup: CDR1 MNHEY, CDR2 SVGAGI. The J segment lost 3 bases and the V segment lost 6 bases, leaving 7 bases of the junction unmatched. CDR3 loop: CASRLGQGVYNEQFF. Written as DNA, the CDR3 is TGTGCCAGCAGACTAGGACAGGGCGTCTACAATGAGCAGTTCTTC.

The chain has TRBV5-1 and TRBJ1-6; tentative D call: TRBD1 (6 bases). Germline loops: CDR1 SGHRS, CDR2 YFSETQ. V lost 4 bases, J lost 7 bases, and 18 bases lay in between. CDR3 size: 16 residues. The CDR3 sequence: CASSEGRTDSNSPLHF. The CDR3 DNA sequence: TGCGCCAGCAGCGAAGGAAGGACAGACTCGAATTCACCCCTCCACTTT.

CDR3 region: CASSQPFRSGNPSYSYEQYF. In DNA, the CDR3 is TGCGCCAGCAGCCAGCCCTTCCGCAGCGGGAATCCCTCATACTCCTACGAGCAGTACTTC. The chain joins TRBV4-1 to TRBJ2-7, with TRBD2 matching 7 bases. The germline V gene encodes CDR1 MGHRA and CDR2 YSYEKL. V dropped 3 bases and J dropped 0; count of bases not matched to a gene: 20. This CDR3 is built from 20 residues.

The chain employs TRBV19 and TRBJ2-7, with unresolved D. Germline V CDR1 and CDR2: LNHDA, SQIVND (reference sequence). This CDR3 region has 16 residues. Trimming removed 5 bases at V and 0 bases at J, with 17 bases between. CDR3 coding DNA: TGTGCCAGTAGTCCCTCCCTGGCCTTCAGCTCCTACGAGCAGTACTTC. It is translated as CASSPSLAFSSYEQYF.

This clone occurred many times. The chain uses TRBV10-1 and TRBJ2-7, with 9 bases identical to TRBD2. The CDR3 runs 15 residues. With V trimmed by 6 bases and J by 1 base, 7 bases remained unmatched. The germline CDR1 and CDR2 sequences are WNHNN and SYGVQD (reference sequence). The CDR3 loop reads CASSVSGRNSYEQYF. CDR3 sequence (DNA): TGCGCCAGCAGCGTTAGCGGGAGAAATTCCTACGAGCAGTACTTC.

The table lists this clone with a few counts. This chain uses TRBV2 with TRBJ2-5; 16 bases are shared with TRBD2. The germline CDR1 and CDR2 sequences are SNHLY and FYNNEI. The CDR3 extends over 16 amino acids. V trimming: 6 bases; J trimming: 4 bases; junction bases outside the gene matches: 5. CDR3 coding DNA: TGTGCCAGCAGCGGGACTAGCGGGAGGGCCGTAGAGACCCAGTACTTC. It is translated as CASSGTSGRAVETQYF.

This chain links TRBV24-1 with TRBJ1-2, with TRBD1 as a possible D gene (5 bases). V was pared by 4 bases and J by 4 bases, with 12 bases between. Germline V lookup: CDR1 KGHDR, CDR2 SFDVKD. This CDR3 comprises 14 residues. CDR3 in amino acids: CATSEGRGGYGYTF. CDR3 coding DNA: TGTGCCACCAGTGAGGGACGGGGAGGCTATGGCTACACCTTC.

The chain joins TRBV10-2 to TRBJ2-7; D is possibly TRBD1 (6 bases). Between the trimmed V and J ends, which lost 6 bases and 1 base, there was a span of 7 bases. The CDR3 is made up of 12 amino acids. Germline CDR1 WSHSY, CDR2 SAAADI. This chain's CDR3 is CASSRGSYEQYF. The CDR3 nucleotides are TGCGCCAGCAGCAGGGGTTCCTACGAGCAGTACTTC.

DNA of the CDR3: TGTGCCAGCAGCCAAGGTCCAGCGGGAGGCCAAGAGACCCAGTACTTC. Protein product: CASSQGPAGGQETQYF. The chain employs TRBV3-1 (or the pseudogene TRBV3-2) and TRBJ2-5; 9 bases fit TRBD2. V dropped 1 base and J dropped 1; count of bases not matched to a gene: 4. Germline V CDR1 and CDR2: LGHDT, YNNKEL (reference sequence). The CDR3 is 16 amino acids.

The chain carries TRBV4-1 and TRBJ2-3; D unresolved. The V end lost 0 bases, the J end lost 0 bases, and 10 bases lay between the germline ends. Germline V gene data show CDR1 as MGHRA and CDR2 as YSYEKL. The CDR3 totals 16 residues. Here the CDR3 reads CASSQDAPGSTDTQYF. DNA of the CDR3: TGCGCCAGCAGCCAAGATGCTCCCGGGAGCACAGATACGCAGTATTTT.